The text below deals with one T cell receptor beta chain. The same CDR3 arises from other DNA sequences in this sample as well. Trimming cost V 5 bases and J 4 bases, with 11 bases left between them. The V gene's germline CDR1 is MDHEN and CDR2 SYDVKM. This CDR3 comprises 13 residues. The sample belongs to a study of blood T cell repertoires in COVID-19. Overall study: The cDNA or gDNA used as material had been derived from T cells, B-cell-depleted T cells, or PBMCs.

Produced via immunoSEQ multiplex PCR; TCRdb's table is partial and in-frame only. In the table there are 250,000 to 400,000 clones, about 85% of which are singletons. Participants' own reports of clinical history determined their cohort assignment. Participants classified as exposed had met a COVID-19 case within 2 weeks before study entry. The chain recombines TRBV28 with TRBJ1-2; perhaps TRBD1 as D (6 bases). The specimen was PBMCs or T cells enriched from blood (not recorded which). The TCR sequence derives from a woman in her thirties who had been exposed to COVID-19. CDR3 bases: TGTGCCAGCAGTCTCCAGGGGACCTATGGCTACACCTTC. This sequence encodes CASSLQGTYGYTF.